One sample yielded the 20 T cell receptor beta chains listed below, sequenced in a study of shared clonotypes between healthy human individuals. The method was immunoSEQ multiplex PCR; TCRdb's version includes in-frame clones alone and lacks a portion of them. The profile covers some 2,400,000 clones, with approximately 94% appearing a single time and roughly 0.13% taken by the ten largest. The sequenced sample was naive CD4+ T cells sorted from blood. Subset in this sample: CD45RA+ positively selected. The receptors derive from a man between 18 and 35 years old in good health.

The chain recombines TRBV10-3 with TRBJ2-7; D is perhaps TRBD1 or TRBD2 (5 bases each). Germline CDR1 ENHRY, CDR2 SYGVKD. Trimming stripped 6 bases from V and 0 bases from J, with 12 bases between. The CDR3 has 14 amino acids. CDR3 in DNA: TGTGCCATCAGCTGGGACGGAGCCTCCTACGAGCAGTACTTC. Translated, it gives CAISWDGASYEQYF.

Here the CDR3 reads CASSAGTSGPYEQYF. The CDR3 bases are TGTGCCAGCAGCGCCGGGACTAGCGGTCCCTACGAGCAGTACTTC. The genes are TRBV9 and TRBJ2-7, with 11 bases identical to TRBD2. The V gene's germline CDR1 is SGDLS and CDR2 YYNGEE. CDR3 length: 15 amino acids. V lost 3 bases, J lost 2 bases, and 4 bases stayed unmatched.

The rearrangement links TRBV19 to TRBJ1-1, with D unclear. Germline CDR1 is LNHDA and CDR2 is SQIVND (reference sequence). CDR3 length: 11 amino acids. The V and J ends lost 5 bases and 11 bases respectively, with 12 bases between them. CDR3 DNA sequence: TGTGCCAGTAGTTCTGGACCTGGGGCTTTCTTT. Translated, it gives CASSSGPGAFF.

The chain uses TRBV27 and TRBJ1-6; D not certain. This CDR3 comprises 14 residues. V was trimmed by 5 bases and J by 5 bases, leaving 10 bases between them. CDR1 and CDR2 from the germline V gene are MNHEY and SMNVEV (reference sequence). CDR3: CASSNRENNSPLHF. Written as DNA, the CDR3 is TGTGCCAGCAGTAACCGGGAAAATAATTCACCCCTCCACTTT.

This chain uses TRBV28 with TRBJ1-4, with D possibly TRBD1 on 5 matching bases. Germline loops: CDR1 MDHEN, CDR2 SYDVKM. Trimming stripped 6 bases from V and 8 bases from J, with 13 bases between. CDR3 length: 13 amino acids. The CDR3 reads CASSPAGHEKLFF. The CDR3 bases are TGTGCCAGCAGCCCGGCGGGGCACGAAAAACTGTTTTTT.

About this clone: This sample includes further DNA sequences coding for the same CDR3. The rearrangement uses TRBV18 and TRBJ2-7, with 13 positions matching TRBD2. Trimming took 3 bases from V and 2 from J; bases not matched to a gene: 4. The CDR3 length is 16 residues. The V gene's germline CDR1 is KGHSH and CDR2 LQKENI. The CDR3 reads CASSPGGLAGTYEQYF. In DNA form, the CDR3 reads TGTGCCAGCTCACCGGGGGGACTAGCGGGGACCTACGAGCAGTACTTC.

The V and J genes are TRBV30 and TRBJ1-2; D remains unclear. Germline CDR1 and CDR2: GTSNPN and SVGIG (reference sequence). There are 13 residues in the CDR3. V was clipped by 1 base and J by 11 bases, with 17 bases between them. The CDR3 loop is CAWSGLQKLAYTF. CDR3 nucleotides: TGTGCCTGGAGTGGCCTCCAGAAGTTGGCGTACACCTTC.

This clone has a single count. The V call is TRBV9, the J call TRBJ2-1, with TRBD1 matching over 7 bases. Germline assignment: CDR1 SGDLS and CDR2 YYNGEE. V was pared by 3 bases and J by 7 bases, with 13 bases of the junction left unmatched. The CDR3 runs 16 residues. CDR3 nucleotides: TGTGCCAGCAGCGCTCGACAGGGACCCGGAGATAATGAGCAGTTCTTC. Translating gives CASSARQGPGDNEQFF. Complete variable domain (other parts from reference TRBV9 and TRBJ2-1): DSGVTQTPKHLITATGQRVTLRCSPRSGDLSVYWYQQSLDQGLQFLIQYYNGEERAKGNILERFSAQQFPDLHSELNLSSLELGDSALYFCASSARQGPGDNEQFFGPGTRLTVL.

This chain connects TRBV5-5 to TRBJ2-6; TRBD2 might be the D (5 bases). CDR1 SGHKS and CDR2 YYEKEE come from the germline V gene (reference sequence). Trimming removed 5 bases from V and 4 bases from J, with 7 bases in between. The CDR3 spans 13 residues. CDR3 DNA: TGTGCCAGCAGGTCTAGCGGGGCCAACGTCCTGACTTTC. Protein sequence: CASRSSGANVLTF.

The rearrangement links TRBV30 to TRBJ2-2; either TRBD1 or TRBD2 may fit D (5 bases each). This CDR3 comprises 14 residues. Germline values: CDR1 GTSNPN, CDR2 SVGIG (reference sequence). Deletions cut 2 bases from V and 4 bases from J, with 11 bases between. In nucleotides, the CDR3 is TGTGCCTGGAGTCCGGGGCCCGGCACCGGGGAGCTGTTTTTT. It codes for CAWSPGPGTGELFF.

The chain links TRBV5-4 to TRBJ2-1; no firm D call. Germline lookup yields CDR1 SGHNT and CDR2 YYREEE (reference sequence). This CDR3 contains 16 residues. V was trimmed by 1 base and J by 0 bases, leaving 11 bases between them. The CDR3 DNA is TGTGCCAGCAGCTTGCCTCCTACCACCTCCTACAATGAGCAGTTCTTC. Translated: CASSLPPTTSYNEQFF.

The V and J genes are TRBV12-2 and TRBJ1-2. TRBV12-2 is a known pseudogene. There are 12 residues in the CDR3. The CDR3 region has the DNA TGTGCAAGTCGCTTAACGGGTGGGGGCTACACCTTC. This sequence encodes CASRLTGGGYTF.

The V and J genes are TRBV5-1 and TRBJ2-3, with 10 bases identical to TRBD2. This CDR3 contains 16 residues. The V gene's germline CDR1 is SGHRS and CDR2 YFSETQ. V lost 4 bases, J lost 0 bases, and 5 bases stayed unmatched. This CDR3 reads CASSVGLAVSTDTQYF. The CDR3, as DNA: TGCGCCAGCAGCGTCGGACTAGCGGTTAGCACAGATACGCAGTATTTT.

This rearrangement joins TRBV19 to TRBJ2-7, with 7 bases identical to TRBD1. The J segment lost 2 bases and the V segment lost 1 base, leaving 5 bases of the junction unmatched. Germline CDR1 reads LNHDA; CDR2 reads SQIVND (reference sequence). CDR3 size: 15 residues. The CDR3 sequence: CASSIGAGGPYEQYF. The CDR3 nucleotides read TGTGCCAGTAGTATAGGTGCAGGGGGTCCCTACGAGCAGTACTTC.

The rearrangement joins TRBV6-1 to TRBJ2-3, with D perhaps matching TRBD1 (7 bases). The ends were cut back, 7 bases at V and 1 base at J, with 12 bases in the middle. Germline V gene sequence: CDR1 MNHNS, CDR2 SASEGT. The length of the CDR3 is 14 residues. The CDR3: CASIQGGGTDTQYF. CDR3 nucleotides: TGTGCCAGCATCCAGGGGGGTGGCACAGATACGCAGTATTTT.

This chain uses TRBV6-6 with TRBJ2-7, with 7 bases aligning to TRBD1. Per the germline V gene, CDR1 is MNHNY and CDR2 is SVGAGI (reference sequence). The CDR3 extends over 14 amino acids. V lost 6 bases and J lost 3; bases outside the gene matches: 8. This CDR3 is CASRGGQSVYEQYF. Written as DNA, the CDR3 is TGTGCCAGCAGAGGGGGACAGTCGGTCTACGAGCAGTACTTC.

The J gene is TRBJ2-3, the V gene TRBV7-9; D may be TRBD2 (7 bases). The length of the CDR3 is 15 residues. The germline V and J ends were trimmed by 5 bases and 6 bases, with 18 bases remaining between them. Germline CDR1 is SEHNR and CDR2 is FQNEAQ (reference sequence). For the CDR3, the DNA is TGTGCCAGCAGCCCCTGGGGGAGGGGGGTCGATACGCAGTATTTT. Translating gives CASSPWGRGVDTQYF.

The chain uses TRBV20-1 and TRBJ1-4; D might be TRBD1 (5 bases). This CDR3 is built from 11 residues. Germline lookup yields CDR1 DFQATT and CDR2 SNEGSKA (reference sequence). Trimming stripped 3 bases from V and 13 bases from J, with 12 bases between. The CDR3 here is CSASTGGGLFF. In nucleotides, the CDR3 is TGCAGTGCTAGTACAGGAGGAGGACTGTTTTTT.

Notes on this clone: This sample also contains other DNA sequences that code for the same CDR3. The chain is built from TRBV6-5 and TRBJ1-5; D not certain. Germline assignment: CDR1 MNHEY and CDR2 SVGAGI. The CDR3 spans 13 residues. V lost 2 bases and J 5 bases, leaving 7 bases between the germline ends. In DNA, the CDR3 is TGTGCCAGCAGTTACACAAGGGATCAGCCCCAGCATTTT. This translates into CASSYTRDQPQHF.

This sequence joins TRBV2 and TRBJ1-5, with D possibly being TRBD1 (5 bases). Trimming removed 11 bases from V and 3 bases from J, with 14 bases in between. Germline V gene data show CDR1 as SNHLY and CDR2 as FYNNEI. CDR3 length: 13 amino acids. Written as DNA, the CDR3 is TGTGCCGCCGGGGGGGAGCACAATCAGCCCCAGCATTTT. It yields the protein CAAGGEHNQPQHF.